What follows are 32 T cell receptor beta chains derived from one specimen sequenced in a study of Graves' ophthalmopathy and Graves' hyperthyroidism. RNA transcripts yielded amplified TCR beta CDR3 regions. RT-PCR with HTBI primers came first, then second-round multiplex PCR. Each CDR3 protein gets one entry after TCRdb re-called the multiplex PCR reads with MiXCR. The data contain 150,000 to 200,000 distinct CDR3 sequences, approximately 40% of them singletons. Sequencing was carried out using peripheral blood. The receptors stem from a young man with Graves' ophthalmopathy.

The count of this clonotype is one. J is TRBJ2-4 and V is TRBV7-9; D uncertain. The CDR3 covers 12 residues. The ends were cut back, 5 bases at V and 9 bases at J, with 11 bases in the middle. Germline CDR1 reads SEHNR; CDR2 reads FQNEAQ (reference sequence). CDR3 bases: TGTGCCAGCAGCCCGGAGACTTCCATTCAGTACTTC. It yields the protein CASSPETSIQYF.

The J gene is TRBJ2-7, the V gene TRBV7-6, with D perhaps matching TRBD1 or TRBD2 (6 bases each). The CDR3 loop spans 15 amino acids. V lost 2 bases and J 7 bases, leaving 18 bases between the germline ends. The germline V gene encodes CDR1 SGHVS and CDR2 FNYEAQ. The CDR3 reads CASSLSLALTGEQYF. CDR3 bases: TGTGCCAGCAGCTTATCACTAGCCCTCACAGGGGAGCAGTACTTC.

The chain couples TRBV6-5 to TRBJ1-1; D may be TRBD1 (5 bases). V was clipped by 4 bases and J by 5 bases, with 11 bases between them. CDR1 and CDR2 from the germline V gene are MNHEY and SVGAGI. The CDR3 is made up of 13 amino acids. CDR3 region: CASSWGGRTEAFF. DNA for the CDR3: TGTGCCAGCAGTTGGGGCGGGCGGACTGAAGCTTTCTTT.

The chain carries TRBV4-3 and TRBJ1-2; possibly TRBD1 for D (6 bases). The CDR3 is 15 amino acids. Germline loops: CDR1 LGHNA, CDR2 YSLEER. Trimming shortened V by 0 bases and J by 6 bases, and 14 bases separated the two germline ends. Here the CDR3 DNA reads TGCGCCAGCAGCCAAGAGGTGACGGGGGCGCATGGCTACACCTTC. It translates to CASSQEVTGAHGYTF.

This clonotype was recorded at least ten times. J is TRBJ2-7 and V is TRBV29-1; D perhaps matches TRBD2 (5 bases). CDR1 and CDR2 from the germline V gene are SQVTM and ANQGSEA. The CDR3 has 12 amino acids. The ends were cut back, 4 bases at V and 6 bases at J, with 13 bases in the middle. CDR3 loop: CSVGPSPGEQYF. The CDR3, as DNA: TGCAGCGTTGGTCCTAGCCCGGGCGAGCAGTACTTC.

This clonotype was observed at least ten times. J is TRBJ1-1 and V is TRBV6-6, with D unclear. The CDR3 is 12 amino acids. In germline, CDR1 is MNHNY, CDR2 SVGAGI (reference sequence). The ends were cut back, 6 bases at V and 1 base at J, with 6 bases in the middle. The CDR3 bases are TGTGCCAGCAGGACACGGAACACTGAAGCTTTCTTT. Protein: CASRTRNTEAFF.

The rearrangement joins TRBV6-1 to TRBJ1-1; D might be TRBD1 (6 bases). The V and J ends lost 6 bases and 0 bases respectively, with 14 bases between them. The CDR3 runs 15 residues. The germline V gene encodes CDR1 MNHNS and CDR2 SASEGT. CDR3 amino acids: CASRNPGDLNTEAFF. For the CDR3, the DNA is TGTGCCAGCAGGAACCCAGGGGACTTGAACACTGAAGCTTTCTTT.

This clonotype was seen many times. J is TRBJ1-3 and V is TRBV24-1; D may be TRBD1 (6 bases). Germline loops: CDR1 KGHDR, CDR2 SFDVKD. V was trimmed by 7 bases and J by 2 bases, leaving 11 bases between them. The CDR3 spans 14 residues. This CDR3 is CATSDGQPGNTIYF. The CDR3, as DNA: TGTGCCACCAGCGACGGACAGCCTGGAAACACCATATATTTT.

The chain employs TRBV6-1 and TRBJ2-7; 7 nucleotides agree with TRBD2. CDR1 and CDR2 (germline): MNHNS, SASEGT. With 2 bases clipped from V and 6 bases from J, the junction kept 10 bases outside the gene matches. The CDR3 is made up of 15 amino acids. The CDR3 DNA follows: TGTGCCAGCAGTGAACTAGGCGGGAGTGGTAGCGAGCAGTACTTC. Translated, it gives CASSELGGSGSEQYF.

The chain joins TRBV20-1 to TRBJ1-5, with no clear D. The CDR3 covers 14 residues. Germline V lookup: CDR1 DFQATT, CDR2 SNEGSKA (reference sequence). The V end was cut by 1 base, the J end by 3 bases, with 10 bases between. In DNA, the CDR3 is TGCAGTGCTAGAGTCCACAGCCTCAATCAGCCCCAGCATTTT. Translating it yields CSARVHSLNQPQHF.

This clonotype was observed many times. A much bigger clone sits one base away, suggesting this may be a read error. The rearrangement joins TRBV28 to TRBJ1-1; D uncertain. The CDR3 covers 16 residues. In germline, CDR1 is MDHEN, CDR2 SYDVKM. CDR3 residues: CASGLGWVRPNTEAFF. The CDR3 coding sequence is TGTGCCAGCGGTTTAGGTTGGGTCCGCCCGAACACTGAAGCTTTCTTT. Using reference TRBV28 and TRBJ1-1 for the parts outside the CDR3, the full variable domain is DVKVTQSSRYLVKRTGEKVFLECVQDMDHENMFWYRQDPGLGLRLIYFSYDVKMKEKGDIPEGYSVSREKKERFSLILESASTNQTSMYLCASGLGWVRPNTEAFFGQGTRLTVV.

The chain links TRBV29-1 to TRBJ1-2, with D possibly being TRBD1 (6 bases). Germline CDR1 and CDR2: SQVTM and ANQGSEA. The CDR3 has 13 amino acids. Trimming removed 3 bases at V and 3 bases at J, with 11 bases between. Here the CDR3 reads CSVEAGVDYGYTF. The CDR3 bases are TGCAGCGTTGAGGCAGGGGTAGACTATGGCTACACCTTC.

The chain carries TRBV4-2 and TRBJ1-6; the D is unclear. V lost 1 base and J 7 bases, leaving 14 bases between the germline ends. The CDR3 contains 16 residues. Germline CDR1 LGHNA, CDR2 YNFKEQ. The CDR3 DNA follows: TGTGCCAGCAGCCAAGGATTCGCAGCACTCAATTCACCCCTCCACTTT. Translated: CASSQGFAALNSPLHF.

The rearrangement uses TRBV24-1 and TRBJ2-7; the D gene is possibly TRBD1 (5 bases). Trimming cost V 4 bases and J 3 bases, with 18 bases left between them. Germline V CDR1 and CDR2: KGHDR, SFDVKD. The CDR3 contains 16 residues. The CDR3 protein is CATSDNLRAGFYEQYF. CDR3 bases: TGTGCCACCAGTGACAACCTCAGGGCCGGCTTCTACGAGCAGTACTTC.

This clonotype was recorded at least ten times. The CDR3 loop is CASSHNTNSYEQYF. In nucleotides, the CDR3 is TGTGCCAGCAGCCATAACACAAACTCCTACGAGCAGTACTTC. The gene calls are TRBV11-2 and TRBJ2-7; D unclear. CDR1 SGHAT and CDR2 FQNNGV come from the germline V gene. Trimming shortened V by 5 bases and J by 0 bases, and 11 bases separated the two germline ends. This CDR3 is 14 amino acids long.

This clonotype was detected many times. The CDR3 DNA sequence: TGTGCCAGCAGTTACCGTCGGCAGACCTACGAGCAGTACTTC. Its protein is CASSYRRQTYEQYF. The gene calls are TRBV6-5 and TRBJ2-7; D not certain. From germline, CDR1 is MNHEY and CDR2 SVGAGI. CDR3 size: 14 residues. Trimming pared 2 bases from V and 2 bases from J, leaving 10 bases between.

The table lists this clonotype with many counts. The chain is built from TRBV30 and TRBJ2-7, with D perhaps TRBD1 (6 bases). Trimming left V 1 base short and J 10 bases short, with 17 bases between. The CDR3 is made up of 13 amino acids. Germline CDR1 reads GTSNPN; CDR2 reads SVGIG (reference sequence). The CDR3 is CAWSGDKGVPQYF. The DNA for the CDR3 is TGTGCCTGGAGTGGGGACAAGGGGGTTCCACAGTACTTC.

This clonotype was counted ten times or more. V usage is TRBV7-2 and J usage is TRBJ1-5; D call uncertain. Deletions cut 5 bases from V and 2 bases from J, with 10 bases between. The germline gives CDR1 SGHTA, CDR2 FQGNSA. This CDR3 has 14 amino acids. The CDR3 DNA reads TGTGCCAGCAGCCCTGATTTGCGCAATCAGCCCCAGCATTTT. It encodes CASSPDLRNQPQHF.

This chain joins TRBV11-2 and TRBJ2-7; D not certain. This CDR3 region has 15 residues. Between the trimmed V and J ends, which lost 0 bases and 4 bases, there was a span of 13 bases. The germline V gene encodes CDR1 SGHAT and CDR2 FQNNGV. CDR3 amino acids: CASSLEYGYFYEQYF. CDR3 bases: TGTGCCAGCAGCTTAGAATACGGGTATTTTTACGAGCAGTACTTC.

This clonotype showed up many times. This chain connects TRBV6-1 to TRBJ1-6; D not certain. V was pared by 2 bases and J by 10 bases, with 15 bases between. The CDR3 runs 15 residues. Germline assignment: CDR1 MNHNS and CDR2 SASEGT. CDR3 protein: CASSESGFNISPLHF. CDR3 nucleotides: TGTGCCAGCAGTGAATCCGGGTTCAACATCTCACCCCTCCACTTT.

This clonotype appeared many times. This rearrangement joins TRBV28 to TRBJ2-2; the D gene is possibly TRBD2 (6 bases). From germline, CDR1 is MDHEN and CDR2 SYDVKM. CDR3 length equals 15 residues. V lost 10 bases and J lost 0, with 15 bases in between. The CDR3 nucleotides are TGTGCCACCAGCATGGGACTTACGAACACCGGGGAGCTGTTTTTT. It specifies CATSMGLTNTGELFF.

The chain joins TRBV28 to TRBJ2-5, with D perhaps being TRBD1 or TRBD2 (5 bases each). The CDR3 sequence is 13 residues long. V lost 5 bases and J lost 4, with 11 bases in between. Germline V gene data show CDR1 as MDHEN and CDR2 as SYDVKM. The CDR3: CASSIGTGETQYF. The CDR3 DNA follows: TGTGCCAGCAGTATCGGGACGGGAGAGACCCAGTACTTC.

The V gene is TRBV6-1, the J gene TRBJ1-1, with TRBD1 as a possible D gene (6 bases). Germline V gene sequence: CDR1 MNHNS, CDR2 SASEGT. This CDR3 is built from 14 residues. The ends were cut back, 7 bases at V and 5 bases at J, with 17 bases in the middle. CDR3 sequence reads: CASTLTRGNTEAFF. CDR3 sequence (DNA): TGTGCCAGCACCCTCACCAGGGGAAATACTGAAGCTTTCTTT.

This clonotype was detected once. The rearrangement links TRBV6-2 or TRBV6-3 to TRBJ1-1, with a tentative D call TRBD1 (6 bases). Trimming removed 6 bases at V and 5 bases at J, with 19 bases between. Germline-derived CDR1 and CDR2 are MNHEY and SVGEGT. The length of the CDR3 is 15 residues. The CDR3 coding sequence is TGTGCCAGCAGGGGGGGGCAGGCCAGAGGGACTGAAGCTTTCTTT. It codes for CASRGGQARGTEAFF.

This clonotype was found many times. The chain uses TRBV30 and TRBJ2-7; possible D gene TRBD1, 6 bases. V lost 0 bases and J 4 bases, leaving 13 bases between the germline ends. Germline assignment: CDR1 GTSNPN and CDR2 SVGIG (reference sequence). The CDR3 is made up of 14 amino acids. The CDR3 spells CAWSVPQGMYEQYF. The DNA for the CDR3 is TGTGCCTGGAGTGTTCCGCAGGGGATGTACGAGCAGTACTTC.

This clonotype was seen at least ten times. The gene calls are TRBV6-1 and TRBJ1-5; TRBD1 is a possible D gene (6 bases). There are 14 residues in the CDR3. Germline V CDR1 and CDR2: MNHNS, SASEGT. Trimming took off 4 bases at V and 1 base at J, with 8 bases between the two ends. The CDR3 loop reads CASSGRGSNQPQHF. The DNA of the CDR3 is TGTGCCAGCAGTGGCAGGGGCAGCAATCAGCCCCAGCATTTT.

The chain employs TRBV12-3 or TRBV12-4 and TRBJ1-5, with a weak D call TRBD1 (5 bases). The CDR3 spans 14 residues. The V and J ends lost 5 bases and 2 bases respectively, with 10 bases between them. The chain's CDR3 is CASSPRDRNQPQHF. The CDR3 nucleotides are TGTGCCAGCAGTCCGAGGGACCGCAATCAGCCCCAGCATTTT.

J is TRBJ2-7 and V is TRBV28; 8 nucleotides align to TRBD1. This CDR3 region has 15 residues. Germline trimming cut 5 bases from V and 7 bases from J; bases unmatched to any gene: 13. CDR1 is MDHEN, CDR2 SYDVKM, per germline. CDR3 region: CASSEPGQVSREQYF. CDR3 nucleotide sequence: TGTGCCAGCAGTGAACCGGGACAGGTATCCCGGGAGCAGTACTTC.

V gene TRBV7-3 combines with J gene TRBJ2-2, with a possible D match to TRBD1 (5 bases). In germline, CDR1 is SGHTA, CDR2 FQGTGA. The CDR3 is made up of 14 amino acids. V was pared by 1 base and J by 6 bases, with 9 bases between. In nucleotides, the CDR3 is TGTGCCAGCAGCTTAATTCAGGGTGCCGGGGAGCTGTTTTTT. This gives the protein CASSLIQGAGELFF.

This clonotype has ten or more counts. V and J are TRBV14 and TRBJ2-2; 8 bases map to TRBD2. The trim removed 0 bases at V and 7 bases at J, leaving 7 bases unmatched. The CDR3 is 16 residues long. Looked up from germline, CDR1 is SGHDN and CDR2 is FVKESK. This CDR3 is CASSQERTSPHGELFF. CDR3 coding DNA: TGTGCCAGCAGCCAAGAACGGACTAGCCCTCACGGGGAGCTGTTTTTT.

This clonotype was seen only once. This rearrangement joins TRBV2 to TRBJ2-5, with 7 bases identical to TRBD2. This CDR3 contains 16 residues. Germline V gene sequence: CDR1 SNHLY, CDR2 FYNNEI. V dropped 6 bases and J dropped 1; count of bases not matched to a gene: 11. The CDR3 here is CASSFSGSSFQETQYF. CDR3 nucleotide sequence: TGTGCCAGCAGCTTTAGCGGGTCAAGTTTCCAAGAGACCCAGTACTTC.

At least ten counts were recorded for this clonotype. The V and J genes are TRBV28 and TRBJ1-1; D perhaps matches TRBD1 (6 bases). Germline V lookup: CDR1 MDHEN, CDR2 SYDVKM. V was shortened by 6 bases and J by 7 bases, with 12 bases between the two germline ends. The CDR3 sequence is 12 residues long. CDR3 sequence (DNA): TGTGCCAGCAGAACAGGGTCGAGTGAAGCTTTCTTT. As protein: CASRTGSSEAFF.